This T cell receptor beta chain was observed in a study of cytomegalovirus exposure and HLA in healthy donors. Healthy bone marrow donors made up the donor group. PCR involved 60 Vbeta and 13 Jbeta primers. This table comes from immunoSEQ multiplex PCR, and its TCRdb copy is limited to in-frame clones, with some not included. The table records tens of thousands of clones, 55% to 80% of them present only once. CDR3 length: 12 amino acids. From germline, CDR1 is MNHNS and CDR2 SASEGT. V was shortened by 10 bases and J by 1 base, with 10 bases between the two germline ends. This clone was seen only a few times.

This clonotype was sampled from a woman in her 50s in good health and CMV-seropositive. Sequences were obtained from PBMCs. The chain couples TRBV6-1 to TRBJ1-1, with no clear D. DNA for the CDR3: TGTGCCACCGGGAGGTCGAACACTGAAGCTTTCTTT. This sequence encodes CATGRSNTEAFF.